This entry concerns a single T cell receptor (beta chain). The sample is drawn from a study of blood T cell repertoires in COVID-19. About the research overall: Samples of COVID-19 (acute and convalescent) were obtained from the United States, Italy and Spain. From T cells, B-cell-depleted T cells, or PBMCs came the material, which was cDNA or gDNA.

Method: immunoSEQ multiplex PCR; TCRdb's copy keeps in-frame clones and lacks some. The sample carries about 330,000 clones, 92% recorded once. Germline assignment: CDR1 KGHSH and CDR2 LQKENI. The CDR3 consists of 14 residues. Trimming removed 3 bases at V and 5 bases at J, with 11 bases between. Recovery meant two consecutive negative NP/OP PCR tests, professional clearance, or resolved symptoms. Sequencing was performed on PBMCs or T cells enriched from blood (not recorded which). The chain is built from TRBV18 and TRBJ2-1; D is perhaps TRBD2 (6 bases). The TCR comes from a woman aged 30 to 39 who had recovered from COVID-19. The CDR3 sequence: CASSPRTTNNEQFF. DNA for the CDR3: TGTGCCAGCTCACCCAGGACTACTAACAATGAGCAGTTCTTC. Full variable domain (rest looked up from reference TRBV18 and TRBJ2-1): NAGVMQNPRHLVRRRGQEARLRCSPMKGHSHVYWYRQLPEEGLKFMVYLQKENIIDESGMPKERFSAEFPKEGPSILRIQQVVRGDSAAYFCASSPRTTNNEQFFGPGTRLTVL.